Listed below are T cell receptor beta chains from one sample, sequenced in a study of T cell responses to AZD1222 COVID-19 vaccine. Data came from immunoSEQ multiplex PCR; TCRdb stores just in-frame clones and leaves some out. The data show some 49,000 clones, about 90% seen once. This material consisted of peripheral blood, taken 28 days after the second AZD1222 dose. The receptor source for this set is an adult who received the AZD1222 COVID-19 vaccine. Both conserved end residues are part of each CDR3. D genes are given only for firm matches. Size values are once, few and many counts, or a class for expanded clones, and some rows have none.

J gene,V gene,clone size,D gene,CDR3 protein,CDR3 DNA
TRBJ1-1,TRBV10-3,-,-,CAISPSPGKTEAFF,TGTGCCATCAGCCCAAGTCCGGGTAAGACTGAAGCTTTCTTT
TRBJ2-7,TRBV6-1,-,-,CASSEIWAREQYF,TGTGCCAGCAGTGAAATTTGGGCAAGGGAGCAGTACTTC
TRBJ2-1,TRBV4-1,-,TRBD2,CASSQDPGLIYNEQFF,TGCGCCAGCAGCCAAGATCCGGGACTAATCTACAATGAGCAGTTCTTC
TRBJ1-3,TRBV3-1/TRBV3-2,-,-,CASSPRDGTRNTIYF,TGTGCCAGCAGCCCCCGGGACGGCACTAGGAACACCATATATTTT
TRBJ2-1,TRBV3-1/TRBV3-2,-,TRBD2,CASSQLAGGNEQFF,TGTGCCAGCAGCCAACTAGCGGGAGGCAATGAGCAGTTCTTC
TRBJ2-7,TRBV20-1,few,-,CSALLSYEQYF,TGCAGTGCGTTGCTGTCCTACGAGCAGTACTTC
TRBJ1-2,TRBV30,-,-,CAWNGDGLLSGGYTF,TGTGCCTGGAATGGGGACGGGTTACTATCTGGTGGCTACACCTTC
TRBJ2-7,TRBV9,-,-,CASSVGAGEGLHEQYF,TGTGCCAGCAGCGTAGGTGCGGGTGAAGGGTTACACGAGCAGTACTTC
TRBJ1-3,TRBV7-8,-,-,CASSPFWTRPARSSGNTIYF,TGTGCCAGCTCACCTTTCTGGACCCGTCCCGCACGAAGCTCTGGAAACACCATATATTTT
TRBJ2-3,TRBV27,-,TRBD2,CATHRLRSGGGAQYF,TGTGCCACTCATCGGTTACGGTCGGGAGGAGGGGCGCAGTATTTT
TRBJ2-7,TRBV5-6,-,-,CASSQSYEQYF,TGTGCCAGCAGCCAATCCTACGAGCAGTACTTC
TRBJ1-2,TRBV7-3,-,-,CASSFPKVSYGYTF,TGTGCCAGCAGCTTCCCAAAGGTAAGCTATGGCTACACCTTC
TRBJ2-2,TRBV7-2,-,TRBD1,CASSPGTGDVGELFF,TGTGCCAGCAGCCCCGGGACAGGTGACGTCGGGGAGCTGTTTTTT
TRBJ1-4,TRBV6-5,-,-,CASSYSWTTTNEKLFF,TGTGCCAGCAGTTACTCGTGGACAACAACTAATGAAAAACTGTTTTTT
TRBJ1-5,TRBV19,-,TRBD1,CASTIGTGVSNQPQHF,TGTGCCAGTACCATAGGGACAGGGGTTAGCAATCAGCCCCAGCATTTT
TRBJ2-1,TRBV3-1/TRBV3-2,-,TRBD1,CASSSDYRGRRSGSHNEQFF,TGTGCCAGCAGCTCGGATTACAGGGGAAGAAGGAGCGGATCGCACAATGAGCAGTTCTTC
TRBJ2-7,TRBV30,once,TRBD2,CAWSMGLHKYEQYF,TGTGCCTGGAGTATGGGACTACACAAATACGAGCAGTACTTC
TRBJ2-2,TRBV7-7,-,-,CASSTEEGTGELFF,TGTGCTAGCAGCACAGAGGAGGGAACCGGGGAGCTGTTTTTT
TRBJ1-5,TRBV19,-,TRBD1,CASTDEGTGKGNQPQHF,TGTGCCAGTACCGATGAGGGGACAGGTAAAGGCAATCAGCCCCAGCATTTT
TRBJ2-3,TRBV5-1,-,-,CASSLQQSSTDTQYF,TGCGCCAGCAGCTTGCAACAGTCTAGCACAGATACGCAGTATTTT
TRBJ1-3,TRBV6-5,-,-,CASSPGSSLLVYF,TGTGCCAGCAGCCCCGGGTCTTCGCTCCTCGTATATTTT
TRBJ2-6,TRBV4-2,-,-,CASSQAPGSSGANVLTF,TGTGCCAGCAGTCAAGCACCAGGGAGCTCTGGGGCCAACGTCCTGACTTTC
TRBJ2-7,TRBV21-1,-,-,CASSSQGRRRDYEQYF,TGTGCCAGCAGCAGTCAAGGGAGACGGCGGGATTACGAGCAGTACTTC
TRBJ2-7,TRBV7-2,once,-,CASSFRVPSYEQYF,TGTGCCAGCAGCTTTCGAGTCCCGTCCTACGAGCAGTACTTC
TRBJ1-6,TRBV27,-,-,CASSQSPRTESRGALHF,TGTGCCAGCAGCCAAAGCCCGCGGACAGAGAGCCGGGGGGCCCTCCACTTT
TRBJ1-5,TRBV7-8,-,-,CASSRQPLSGAGNQPQHF,TGTGCCAGCAGTCGACAACCCCTTAGCGGGGCGGGGAATCAGCCCCAGCATTTT
TRBJ1-6,TRBV7-9,-,TRBD1,CASSLFGGGLLALHF,TGTGCCAGCAGCTTATTCGGAGGGGGCCTCCTAGCCCTCCACTTT
TRBJ2-1,TRBV7-2,-,-,CASSPRAGGILSYNEQFF,TGTGCCAGCAGCCCCCGGGCAGGGGGGATACTATCCTACAATGAGCAGTTCTTC